The 9 T cell receptor beta chains below all came from one sample that was sequenced in a study of T cells expressing NK-cell markers. TCRdb re-called the 5' RACE reads and shows each CDR3 protein once, DNA omitted. The data show a few hundred thousand distinct CDR3 sequences, and the top ten clones hold around 5.3%. The sequenced sample was blood T cells: a sorted CD56 or NKG2C T cell subset, CD4+ or CD8+ T cells, or bulk PBMC T cells (not recorded which). The receptors stem from a man aged 18-75 years in good health.

The rearrangement links TRBV7-8 to TRBJ2-5; TCRdb names TRBD1, which stays unverified in the absence of DNA. The CDR3 is 19 residues long. The germline gives CDR1 SGHVS, CDR2 FQNEAQ. The CDR3 sequence is CASSPILGRGGRPQETQYF.

This rearrangement joins TRBV24-1 to TRBJ1-1. The germline V gene has CDR1 KGHDR and CDR2 SFDVKD. The CDR3 totals 17 residues. This chain's CDR3 is CATGTNGPTGANTEAFF.

This chain joins TRBV30 and TRBJ1-5. The germline V gene encodes CDR1 GTSNPN and CDR2 SVGIG (reference sequence). CDR3 length: 13 residues. The CDR3: CAWSGGDNQPQHF.

The chain has TRBV29-1 and TRBJ2-7; TCRdb indicates TRBD1, and absent DNA this call remains unverified. This CDR3 contains 14 residues. Germline assignment: CDR1 SQVTM and CDR2 ANQGSEA. The CDR3 sequence: CSVAGGQGIYEQYF.

J is TRBJ2-5 and V is TRBV21-1; TCRdb's D call of TRBD1 is untestable without DNA. TRBV21-1 corresponds to a pseudogene. The CDR3 is made up of 16 amino acids. The CDR3 loop is CASSSLGQGLQETQYF.

The genes are TRBV18 and TRBJ2-1; TCRdb indicates TRBD1, and absent DNA this call remains unverified. Germline CDR1 is KGHSH and CDR2 is LQKENI. The CDR3 contains 17 residues. Here the CDR3 reads CASSPSRTGGNYNEQFF.

The chain couples TRBV15 to TRBJ2-1; TCRdb reports TRBD1, a call that lacks DNA to check it against. Germline V gene sequence: CDR1 LNHNV, CDR2 YYDKDF (reference sequence). This CDR3 is built from 16 residues. The CDR3 region is CATSRSPGTHYNEQFF.

The chain couples TRBV20-1 to TRBJ1-5; no DNA is available, so the TRBD1 call from TCRdb remains unchecked. This CDR3 is built from 16 residues. The germline gives CDR1 DFQATT, CDR2 SNEGSKA (reference sequence). This chain's CDR3 is CSTARAGVVGNQPQHF.

The chain combines TRBV12-3 or TRBV12-4 with TRBJ1-3; TCRdb gives TRBD1 as the D gene, but with no DNA this cannot be confirmed. This CDR3 region has 15 residues. This CDR3 is CASSSQGVRGNTIYF.